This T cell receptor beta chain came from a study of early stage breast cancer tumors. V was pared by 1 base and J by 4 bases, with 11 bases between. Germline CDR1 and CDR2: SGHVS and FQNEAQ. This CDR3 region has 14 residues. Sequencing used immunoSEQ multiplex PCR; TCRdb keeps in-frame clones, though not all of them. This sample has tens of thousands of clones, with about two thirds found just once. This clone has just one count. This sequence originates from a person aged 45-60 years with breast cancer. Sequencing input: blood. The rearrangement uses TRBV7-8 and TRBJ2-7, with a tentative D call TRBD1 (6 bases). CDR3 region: CASSLGTVVYEQYF. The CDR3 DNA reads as TGTGCCAGCAGCTTAGGGACAGTCGTTTACGAGCAGTACTTC.